This T cell receptor (beta chain) was captured in a study of Graves' ophthalmopathy and Graves' hyperthyroidism. With V trimmed by 10 bases and J by 5 bases, 9 bases remained unmatched. There are 14 residues in the CDR3. CDR1 is MNHNS and CDR2 is SASEGT in the germline V gene. Diagnosis used clinical symptoms, serum thyroxine, TRAb, thyroid ultrasound and orbital computed tomography. Scientists amplified the TCR beta CDR3 regions from RNA transcripts. After a first-round RT-PCR with HTBI primers, a second-round multiplex PCR was run. MiXCR, applied by TCRdb to the multiplex PCR reads, yields one record per CDR3 protein. The profile covers approximately 500,000 distinct CDR3 sequences, with about an eighth appearing a single time and around 9.8% taken by the ten largest.

The sequencing sample was made of blood. This receptor was obtained from a woman aged 25 to 39 with Graves' ophthalmopathy. The chain couples TRBV6-1 to TRBJ1-1; TRBD1 aligns across 11 bases. CDR3 residues: CATDGGTGGTEAFF. CDR3 bases: TGTGCCACTGACGGGGGGACAGGGGGGACTGAAGCTTTCTTT.